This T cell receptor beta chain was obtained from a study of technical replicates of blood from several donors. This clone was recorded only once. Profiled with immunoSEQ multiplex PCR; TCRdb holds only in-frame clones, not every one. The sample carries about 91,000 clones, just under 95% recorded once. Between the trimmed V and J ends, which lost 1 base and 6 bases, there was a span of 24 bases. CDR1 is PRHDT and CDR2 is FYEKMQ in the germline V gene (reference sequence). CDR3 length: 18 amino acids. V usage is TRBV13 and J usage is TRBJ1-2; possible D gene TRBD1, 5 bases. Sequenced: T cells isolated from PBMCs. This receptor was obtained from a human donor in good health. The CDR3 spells CASSLVVGSRAGTNGYTF. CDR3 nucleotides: TGTGCCAGCAGCTTAGTCGTCGGGAGTAGGGCTGGGACGAATGGCTACACCTTC.